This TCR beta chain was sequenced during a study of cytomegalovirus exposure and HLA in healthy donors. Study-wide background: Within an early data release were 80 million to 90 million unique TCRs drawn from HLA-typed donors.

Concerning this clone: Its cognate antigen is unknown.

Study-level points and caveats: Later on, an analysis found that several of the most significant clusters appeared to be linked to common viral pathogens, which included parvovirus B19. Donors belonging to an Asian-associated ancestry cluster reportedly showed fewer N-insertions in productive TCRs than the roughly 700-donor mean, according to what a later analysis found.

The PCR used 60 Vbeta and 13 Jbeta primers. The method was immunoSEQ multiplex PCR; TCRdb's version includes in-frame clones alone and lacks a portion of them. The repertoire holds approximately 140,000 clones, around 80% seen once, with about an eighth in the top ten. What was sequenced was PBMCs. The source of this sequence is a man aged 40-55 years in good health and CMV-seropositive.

CDR3: CAISESSGRINEQFF. CDR3 DNA sequence: TGTGCCATCAGTGAGTCAAGCGGGAGGATCAATGAGCAGTTCTTC. The chain carries TRBV10-3 and TRBJ2-1, with 9 bases lining up with TRBD2. The V gene end was trimmed by 0 bases and the J gene end by 6 bases; junction bases not matched to a gene: 3. Germline CDR1 is ENHRY and CDR2 is SYGVKD. This CDR3 contains 15 residues.